These 18 T cell receptor beta chains came from one sample sequenced in a study of T cell responses to AZD1222 COVID-19 vaccine. Libraries were prepared by immunoSEQ multiplex PCR; TCRdb keeps only in-frame clonotypes and omits some of them. This sample has 150,000 to 200,000 clones, with 80% to 90% found just once. Sequencing used peripheral blood, obtained on day 0 of AZD1222 vaccination. The receptors here all came from an adult in good health.

The chain joins TRBV5-1 to TRBJ2-5; D is undetermined. Trimming pared 3 bases from V and 2 bases from J, leaving 11 bases between. CDR1 and CDR2 from the germline V gene are SGHRS and YFSETQ. The CDR3 sequence is 14 residues long. CDR3 residues: CASSSQMLQETQYF. Here the CDR3 DNA reads TGCGCCAGCAGCTCTCAAATGTTACAAGAGACCCAGTACTTC.

This clone was detected once. The rearrangement joins TRBV5-1 to TRBJ2-3; D uncertain. The germline gives CDR1 SGHRS, CDR2 YFSETQ. The CDR3 length is 16 residues. The V and J ends lost 4 bases and 0 bases respectively, with 15 bases between them. CDR3 residues: CASSQEGDSSTDTQYF. For the CDR3, the DNA is TGCGCCAGCAGCCAAGAAGGTGACTCAAGCACAGATACGCAGTATTTT.

The gene calls are TRBV4-3 and TRBJ2-7, with a tentative D call TRBD2 (7 bases). The V gene's germline CDR1 is LGHNA and CDR2 YSLEER. The CDR3 has 14 amino acids. V was shortened by 0 bases and J by 5 bases, with 11 bases between the two germline ends. CDR3 residues: CASSQEWGGNEQYF. The DNA for the CDR3 is TGCGCCAGCAGCCAAGAATGGGGGGGCAACGAGCAGTACTTC.

The genes are TRBV9 and TRBJ2-7; 7 bases match TRBD1. CDR1 and CDR2 (germline): SGDLS, YYNGEE. The CDR3 length is 14 residues. V was pared by 5 bases and J by 4 bases, with 9 bases of the junction left unmatched. As DNA, the CDR3 is TGTGCCAGCAGTACTACAGGGGTGAGTTACGAGCAGTACTTC. Translation gives CASSTTGVSYEQYF. Filled out from reference TRBV9 and TRBJ2-7, the complete variable domain reads DSGVTQTPKHLITATGQRVTLRCSPRSGDLSVYWYQQSLDQGLQFLIQYYNGEERAKGNILERFSAQQFPDLHSELNLSSLELGDSALYFCASSTTGVSYEQYFGPGTRLTVT.

The V and J genes are TRBV6-5 and TRBJ1-2; maybe TRBD1 (5 bases). CDR1 and CDR2 (germline): MNHEY, SVGAGI. The CDR3 runs to 13 residues. V was pared by 4 bases and J by 8 bases, with 14 bases between. In DNA form, the CDR3 reads TGTGCCAGCAGTTTCCAGGACAACTTGGGCTACACCTTC. It translates to CASSFQDNLGYTF.

The rearrangement uses TRBV11-3 and TRBJ2-5; D is perhaps TRBD1 (6 bases). This CDR3 is built from 14 residues. Germline CDR1 reads SGHNT; CDR2 reads YENEEA. Trimming took 5 bases from V and 5 from J, leaving 15 bases between them. CDR3 sequence (DNA): TGTGCCAGCAGCACCTCCGGGACAAGGGAGACCCAGTACTTC. Translating gives CASSTSGTRETQYF.

This clone rates as medium-sized. The genes are TRBV15 and TRBJ2-2, with TRBD2 matching over 15 bases. Unmatched junction bases numbered 1, after V lost 5 bases and J lost 6 bases. The CDR3 is 15 amino acids. Germline values: CDR1 LNHNV, CDR2 YYDKDF (reference sequence). The CDR3, as DNA: TGTGCCACCAGCCGGACTAGCGGGGGGGCCGGGGAGCTGTTTTTT. Translated: CATSRTSGGAGELFF.

V and J are TRBV6-5 and TRBJ1-1; no definite D call. Per the germline V gene, CDR1 is MNHEY and CDR2 is SVGAGI. The CDR3 sequence is 13 residues long. Deletions cut 8 bases from V and 0 bases from J, with 10 bases between. The CDR3 nucleotides are TGTGCCAGCGAAGAGAGTATGAACACTGAAGCTTTCTTT. Its protein is CASEESMNTEAFF.

The chain recombines TRBV3-1 (or the pseudogene TRBV3-2) with TRBJ2-2; possibly TRBD2 for D (5 bases). The germline gives CDR1 LGHDT, CDR2 YNNKEL (reference sequence). The CDR3 contains 13 residues. Trimming removed 3 bases at V and 7 bases at J, with 9 bases between. The DNA for the CDR3 is TGTGCCAGCAGCCAGACACTAGACGGGGAGCTGTTTTTT. Translated, it gives CASSQTLDGELFF.

The rearrangement uses TRBV7-8 and TRBJ2-7; no definite D call. Looked up from germline, CDR1 is SGHVS and CDR2 is FQNEAQ. The CDR3 has 12 residues. The ends were cut back, 3 bases at V and 4 bases at J, with 7 bases in the middle. CDR3 protein: CASSLVVYEQYF. Written as DNA, the CDR3 is TGTGCCAGCAGCTTGGTGGTATACGAGCAGTACTTC.

This clone has a handful of counts. This chain uses TRBV11-2 with TRBJ2-7; TRBD1 matches 7 bases. V lost 5 bases and J lost 5; bases outside the gene matches: 3. Germline lookup yields CDR1 SGHAT and CDR2 FQNNGV. CDR3 length: 12 residues. The CDR3 sequence: CASSLGTDEQYV. Written as DNA, the CDR3 is TGTGCCAGCAGCCTGGGGACAGACGAGCAGTACGTC.

The chain links TRBV3-1 (or the pseudogene TRBV3-2) to TRBJ1-1, with TRBD1 matching 12 bases. The length of the CDR3 is 15 residues. Germline CDR1 LGHDT, CDR2 YNNKEL (reference sequence). Germline trimming cut 1 base from V and 6 bases from J; bases unmatched to any gene: 3. The CDR3 DNA sequence: TGTGCCAGCAGCCAAGCGGGGACAGGGGGCTCTGAAGCTTTCTTT. As protein: CASSQAGTGGSEAFF.

The gene calls are TRBV7-9 and TRBJ2-3; D gene unclear. The CDR3 extends over 12 amino acids. Looked up from germline, CDR1 is SEHNR and CDR2 is FQNEAQ (reference sequence). V lost 1 base and J lost 5, with 4 bases in between. The CDR3 sequence is CASSLEGDTQYF. The CDR3, as DNA: TGTGCCAGCAGCTTAGAGGGAGATACGCAGTATTTT.

The V call is TRBV6-1, the J call TRBJ2-5; no definite D call. Germline V gene sequence: CDR1 MNHNS, CDR2 SASEGT. V was pared by 1 base and J by 4 bases, with 10 bases between. The CDR3 contains 14 residues. CDR3 in amino acids: CASSEDARGETQYF. In nucleotides, the CDR3 is TGTGCCAGCAGTGAAGATGCTAGAGGAGAGACCCAGTACTTC.

The chain is built from TRBV7-9 and TRBJ2-7; no definite D call. There are 15 residues in the CDR3. The germline V and J ends were trimmed by 5 bases and 2 bases, with 16 bases remaining between them. Germline CDR1 SEHNR, CDR2 FQNEAQ (reference sequence). CDR3 loop: CASSTVAQRAYEQYF. The DNA of the CDR3 is TGTGCCAGCAGCACCGTGGCGCAGCGAGCCTACGAGCAGTACTTC.

This chain joins TRBV3-1 (or the pseudogene TRBV3-2) and TRBJ2-7; D unclear. This CDR3 contains 13 residues. V was trimmed by 1 base and J by 0 bases, leaving 4 bases between them. Germline loops: CDR1 LGHDT, CDR2 YNNKEL (reference sequence). CDR3 in amino acids: CASSQGPSYEQYF. The CDR3 coding sequence is TGTGCCAGCAGCCAAGGCCCCTCCTACGAGCAGTACTTC.

V is TRBV7-8 and J is TRBJ1-5; no definite D call. The ends were cut back, 5 bases at V and 11 bases at J, with 22 bases in the middle. CDR1 and CDR2 from the germline V gene are SGHVS and FQNEAQ. The CDR3 extends over 15 amino acids. The CDR3 sequence is CASSPSRTFAGTQHF. The CDR3 DNA follows: TGTGCCAGCAGCCCCTCCCGCACCTTCGCGGGGACCCAGCATTTT.

The rearrangement joins TRBV2 to TRBJ1-1; no clear D gene. V shed 1 base and J shed 5 bases, with 14 bases lying between them. The length of the CDR3 is 15 residues. Germline CDR1 and CDR2: SNHLY and FYNNEI. CDR3 nucleotide sequence: TGTGCCAGCAGTGAAGGGGTCGGCCGAAGGACTGAAGCTTTCTTT. This translates into CASSEGVGRRTEAFF.